This TCR beta chain was documented in a study of T cells after yellow fever vaccination. Findings and caveats of the study: Booster sampling recovered most clones from primary vaccination (under 97% CD4, around 90% CD8).

A note on this clonotype: Its antigen is currently unknown.

A single record per CDR3 protein comes from TCRdb applying MiXCR to the 5' RACE reads. The sample lists 620,000 or so distinct CDR3 sequences, roughly 17% seen once, with 15% to 20% in the top ten. The TCR originated in a man younger than 30 who received the YFV17D yellow fever vaccine. The sequenced sample was PBMCs, obtained about 5 days after the first yellow fever vaccination.

CDR3 in DNA: TGTGCCAGCAGTGCCGGATGGAATCAGCCCCAGCATTTT. It translates to CASSAGWNQPQHF. The rearrangement uses TRBV6-1 and TRBJ1-5; D uncertain. Between the trimmed V and J ends, which lost 4 bases and 4 bases, there was a span of 8 bases. Germline loops: CDR1 MNHNS, CDR2 SASEGT. The CDR3 extends over 13 amino acids.